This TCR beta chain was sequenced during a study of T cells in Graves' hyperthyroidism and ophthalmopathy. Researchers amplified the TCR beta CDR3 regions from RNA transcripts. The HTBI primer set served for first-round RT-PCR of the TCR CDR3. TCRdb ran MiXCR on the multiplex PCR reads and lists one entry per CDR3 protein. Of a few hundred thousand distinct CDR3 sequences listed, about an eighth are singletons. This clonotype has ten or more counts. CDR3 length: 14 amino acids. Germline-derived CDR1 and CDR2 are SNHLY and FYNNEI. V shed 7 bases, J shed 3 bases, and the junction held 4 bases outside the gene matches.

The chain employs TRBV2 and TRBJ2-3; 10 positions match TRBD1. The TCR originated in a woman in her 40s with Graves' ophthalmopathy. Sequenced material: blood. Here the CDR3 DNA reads TGTGCCAGCAATTGGGACAGGGGTACAGATACGCAGTATTTT. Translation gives CASNWDRGTDTQYF.